The T cell receptor beta chain under discussion was sequenced for a study of blood T cell repertoires in COVID-19. Study-wide background: COVID-19 samples from acute and convalescent phases originated in the United States, Italy and Spain. Sample material is recorded as cDNA or gDNA derived from T cells, B-cell-depleted T cells, or PBMCs.

Original methodology: Reference gene primer amplification gave estimated nucleated cell counts. Using immunoSEQ multiplex PCR, the repertoire was profiled, and TCRdb retains in-frame clones only, with some absent. V and J calls and clone size are copied from that table; D and trimming were computed from the DNA. The sample records around 100,000 clones, around 73% being singletons. The sequence was collected from a man between 60 and 70 years old with active or convalescent COVID-19. Sequences were obtained from peripheral blood.

CDR3: CASRPRGSGGDNQPQHF. CDR3 sequence (DNA): TGTGCCAGCAGACCCAGGGGATCTGGAGGAGACAATCAGCCCCAGCATTTT. V gene TRBV2 combines with J gene TRBJ1-5; tentative D call: TRBD1 (6 bases). CDR1 is SNHLY and CDR2 is FYNNEI in the germline V gene. Trimming shortened V by 6 bases and J by 3 bases, and 21 bases separated the two germline ends. CDR3 length equals 17 residues.